The TCR beta chain described here comes from a study of T cells in Graves' hyperthyroidism and ophthalmopathy. General observations from the study: Most thyroid clonotypes with frequency above 0.001 were detected in blood. Before onset, by a median of 6.5 months, the model predicted ophthalmopathy.

RNA transcripts yielded amplified TCR beta CDR3 regions. Primed by the HTBI set, a first-round RT-PCR was run on the TCR CDR3. TCRdb reanalysed the multiplex PCR reads using MiXCR and keeps one entry per CDR3 protein. Here the sample spans under 350,000 distinct CDR3 sequences, about 18% being singletons. Germline V gene lookup returns CDR1 SGHTA and CDR2 FQGNSA. The CDR3 runs to 16 residues. V dropped 5 bases and J dropped 0 bases, with 14 bases sitting between them. In this sample, this clonotype turned up many times. Its cognate antigen is unknown. Criteria for exclusion of patients were uncontrolled infection, other autoimmune disease, pregnancy or lactation. Out of over 9 ml of fresh peripheral blood came the PBMCs.

V gene TRBV7-2 combines with J gene TRBJ1-3; TRBD1 might be the D (5 bases). This sequence originates from a woman between 55 and 75 years old with Graves' ophthalmopathy. Sequenced: blood. This CDR3 is CASSRTQPGSGNTIYF. For the CDR3, the DNA is TGTGCCAGCAGCAGGACACAACCCGGCTCTGGAAACACCATATATTTT.